What follows is one TCR beta chain and its context. The antigen this receptor binds is unknown. No base qualities exist here, and no much larger clone lies one base off it. These data are taken from a study of cytomegalovirus exposure and HLA in healthy donors (dated by TCRdb to 2017 to 2019). Background on the whole study: According to a later analysis, one platform produced both the 100 to 150 validation repertoires and the 730 or so repertoires of the first cohort. The study aimed to test whether signatures of past pathogen exposure could be identified by cataloging public T cell receptors. Besides the first cohort of approximately 710 subjects, a separate validation cohort made up of over 95 different subjects was used. High-throughput TCR immunosequencing, statistical association of individual TCRs with disease status, and machine learning were combined to predict cytomegalovirus infection status.

The library relied on the immunoSEQ multiplex PCR assay. In the authors' own workflow: A statistical classification framework was developed to diagnose cytomegalovirus status using the catalog of TCR beta chain sequences. TCRdb's version of the immuneACCESS table is confined to in-frame rearrangements and falls short of the full clone set. An unresolved V gene accounts for under half of the shortfall where checked; the remainder is of unknown origin. That table furnishes V, J and clone size, whereas the DNA furnished D and trimming. This sample holds 65,000 or so clones; 92% were observed only once. The biggest ten clones account for around 1.2% of the sample. The donors belonged to the validation cohort of over a hundred subjects, which was separate from the approximately 700-subject first cohort. Via the germline V gene (reference sequence), CDR1 is MNHEY and CDR2 SMNVEV. The CDR3, cysteine through phenylalanine, is 18 amino acids long. Only the CDR3 part of the read is kept: 54 bases, read in frame from the first base. Trimming leaves V shorter by 6 bases and J shorter by 6 bases, with the junction holding 17 bases beyond the gene matches.

Points the paper makes about the study in general: A later analysis had no HLA typing for the validation cohort, so co-occurrence there was scored across all 120 or so repertoires. The study listed approximately 150 TCR beta chains as associated with cytomegalovirus. A later analysis found that TCRs clustered in the first cohort also tended to co-occur in the roughly 110 validation repertoires, with just under 95% of cluster scores above 0. In both the original and validation cohorts, the classifier was reported to diagnose cytomegalovirus status with high specificity and sensitivity. In vitro tests confirmed that a few of the cytomegalovirus-associated TCR beta chains recognize cytomegalovirus antigens. According to the authors, the approach could potentially be generalized to other disease states and immunological phenotypes. Most TCR sequences were observed very rarely across donors, whereas some public TCRs were present in many individuals.

The sequence was collected from a young woman in good health and CMV-seronegative. Sequencing used PBMCs. The chain was built from TRBV27 and TRBJ2-1; TRBD1 fits 10 bases in the junction. The DNA is TGTGCCAGCAGCCCGGAGAACGCGGGGACAGGGGCCCCCAATGAGCAGTTCTTC. Its translation reads: CASSPENAGTGAPNEQFF.